This TCR beta chain emerged from a study of T cell repertoires in cytomegalovirus infection. Study-wide context: Public TCR beta signatures indicated both CMV infection and matching HLA type.

MiXCR was run by TCRdb on the reads, yielding one entry per CDR3 protein. The sample holds about 250,000 distinct CDR3 sequences; approximately 15% are singletons and the top ten take roughly 50%. This clonotype was recorded at least ten times. What it binds is unknown. Findings and limits, study-wide: Cumulated frequencies of public TCR beta families served to identify carriers of CMV plus the relevant HLA.

The CDR3 length is 15 residues. V was pared by 4 bases and J by 5 bases, with 17 bases between. Germline V gene sequence: CDR1 MGHRA, CDR2 YSYEKL. V gene TRBV4-1 combines with J gene TRBJ1-1, with a possible D match to TRBD1 (6 bases). The TCR was taken from a human donor in good health (CMV status not recorded). Some clones in this sample may be carry-over from other donors' samples. Sequencing was performed on CD8+ T cells from PBMCs. CDR3 bases: TGCGCCAGCAGCCCTTCACAGGGAGGGATGACTGAAGCTTTCTTT. It is translated as CASSPSQGGMTEAFF.